The clone carrying this TCR beta chain came up a few times. Its target is not known. The data stem from a study of T-cell memory formation after mild COVID-19. Turning to the study itself: The two donors had largely donor-specific TCR clusters.

Study-level points and caveats: Memory from before infection featured some responding clones, which suggests cross-reactive memory joined.

Trimming stripped 3 bases from V and 8 bases from J, with 14 bases between. Germline values: CDR1 SGHNT, CDR2 YYREEE (reference sequence). The length of the CDR3 is 13 residues. MiXCR, run by TCRdb on the 5' RACE reads, gives a single entry per CDR3 protein. The sample contains some 250,000 distinct CDR3 sequences, 7.5% to 10% of which appear only once. The TCR sequence derives from a man in his late teens or twenties who had mild COVID-19 (a few samples of this study predate the infection). Cell type and time point are not known. Specimen: PBMCs or a T cell subset sorted from them (not recorded which). This chain joins TRBV5-4 and TRBJ1-2, with D uncertain. This chain's CDR3 is CASSSDGSAGYTF. CDR3 nucleotides: TGTGCCAGCAGCTCGGACGGGTCCGCAGGCTACACCTTC.